The 32 T cell receptor beta chains in this list originate from one sample, sequenced in a study of technical replicates of blood from several donors. Repertoires were generated with immunoSEQ multiplex PCR, while TCRdb's copy carries only in-frame clones and drops some. The top ten hold about 3% of the sample, which has approximately 59,000 clones, more than 90% seen once. The specimen was PBMCs. The receptors stem from a human donor in good health. Some clones in this sample may be carry-over from other donors' samples.

The chain employs TRBV10-3 and TRBJ1-4; 10 bases are shared with TRBD1. J was trimmed by 6 bases and V by 4 bases; bases with no gene match: 5. Germline V gene data show CDR1 as ENHRY and CDR2 as SYGVKD. The CDR3 extends over 15 amino acids. The CDR3 spells CAISVAGTGDEKLFF. The CDR3 DNA sequence: TGTGCCATCAGTGTCGCCGGGACAGGGGATGAAAAACTGTTTTTT.

The table lists this clone with a few counts. The same CDR3 is also encoded by other DNA sequences in this sample. The V and J genes are TRBV5-1 and TRBJ2-1; TRBD2 matches at 10 bases. This CDR3 contains 14 residues. Unmatched junction bases numbered 1, after V lost 3 bases and J lost 4 bases. Germline V gene sequence: CDR1 SGHRS, CDR2 YFSETQ. Written as DNA, the CDR3 is TGCGCCAGCAGCTCAGCGGGGGGGTACAATGAGCAGTTCTTC. Translated: CASSSAGGYNEQFF.

The chain has TRBV5-5 and TRBJ2-3; 7 nucleotides align to TRBD1. J was trimmed by 8 bases and V by 0 bases; bases with no gene match: 9. CDR3 length equals 15 residues. Germline V CDR1 and CDR2: SGHKS, YYEKEE (reference sequence). The CDR3 nucleotides read TGTGCCAGCAGCTTGGGACAGGGCCTTCCAGGTACGCAGTATTTT. Translated, it gives CASSLGQGLPGTQYF.

The chain links TRBV4-1 to TRBJ2-7; 8 nucleotides align to TRBD1. In germline, CDR1 is MGHRA, CDR2 YSYEKL. CDR3 size: 15 residues. V lost 1 base and J lost 3; bases outside the gene matches: 5. CDR3 sequence (DNA): TGCGCCAGCAGCCAAGTAGTCGGACAGGGCTACGAGCAGTACTTC. It specifies CASSQVVGQGYEQYF.

The chain uses TRBV4-1 and TRBJ2-7; a weak D match, TRBD2 (5 bases). The germline gives CDR1 MGHRA, CDR2 YSYEKL. This CDR3 comprises 13 residues. Trimming took 0 bases from V and 7 from J, leaving 10 bases between them. This CDR3 is CASSQDRDREQYF. The CDR3 DNA sequence: TGCGCCAGCAGCCAAGATCGGGATAGGGAGCAGTACTTC.

This chain connects TRBV6-5 to TRBJ1-2, with TRBD1 identical over 7 bases. J lost 2 bases, V lost 6 bases, and 3 bases had no gene match. Germline assignment: CDR1 MNHEY and CDR2 SVGAGI. The CDR3 spans 13 residues. As DNA, the CDR3 is TGTGCCAGCAGGCTGGGACAGAACTATGGCTACACCTTC. It specifies CASRLGQNYGYTF.

V and J are TRBV21-1 and TRBJ2-1; TRBD2 is the table's D call, not checked against the DNA. TRBV21-1 is an annotated pseudogene. The CDR3 has 22 residues. The CDR3: CASSKGGLRTSGGFASYNEQFF. CDR3 sequence (DNA): TGTGCCAGCAGCAAAGGGGGTCTCCGGACTAGCGGGGGTTTCGCCTCCTACAATGAGCAGTTCTTC.

The V and J genes are TRBV30 and TRBJ1-2; 7 positions agree with TRBD1. The CDR3 runs 16 residues. Germline CDR1 GTSNPN, CDR2 SVGIG (reference sequence). V lost 0 bases and J lost 2; bases outside the gene matches: 9. The chain's CDR3 is CAWSVSGQEVNYGYTF. CDR3 bases: TGTGCCTGGAGTGTATCCGGACAGGAGGTCAACTATGGCTACACCTTC. Combining the CDR3 with reference TRBV30 and TRBJ1-2 gives the whole variable domain SQTIHQWPATLVQPVGSPLSLECTVEGTSNPNLYWYRQAAGRGLQLLFYSVGIGQISSEVPQNLSASRPQDRQFILSSKKLLLSDSGFYLCAWSVSGQEVNYGYTFGSGTRLTVV.

Written as DNA, the CDR3 is TGTGCCAGCAGCAAAGGGACAGGGGCAGGGGCAGATACGCAGTATTTT. It translates to CASSKGTGAGADTQYF. V is TRBV7-3 and J is TRBJ2-3, with TRBD1 matching over 10 bases. This CDR3 has 16 amino acids. Germline trimming cut 5 bases from V and 4 bases from J; bases unmatched to any gene: 9. Germline assignment: CDR1 SGHTA and CDR2 FQGTGA.

The V gene is TRBV7-2, the J gene TRBJ1-4, with D possibly being TRBD1 (6 bases). The CDR3 runs to 13 residues. CDR1 SGHTA and CDR2 FQGNSA come from the germline V gene. V lost 5 bases, J lost 11 bases, and 15 bases lay in between. The CDR3 region is CASSPSGGEKLFF. The CDR3, as DNA: TGTGCCAGCAGCCCTAGCGGGGGCGAGAAACTGTTTTTT.

The chain uses TRBV5-1 and TRBJ1-3, with 7 nucleotides matching TRBD1. This CDR3 spans 18 amino acids. CDR1 is SGHRS and CDR2 is YFSETQ in the germline V gene. After removal of 4 bases from V and 0 bases from J, the junction contained 13 bases not matched to a gene. CDR3 sequence: CASSPYGTVSISGNTIYF. In DNA, the CDR3 is TGCGCCAGCAGCCCTTACGGGACAGTCTCGATCTCTGGAAACACCATATATTTT.

The table lists this clone with a count of one. V gene TRBV7-9 combines with J gene TRBJ2-3; 7 bases map to TRBD1. V was clipped by 1 base and J by 7 bases; unmatched bases: 8. Germline V lookup: CDR1 SEHNR, CDR2 FQNEAQ (reference sequence). The CDR3 spans 15 residues. Here the CDR3 DNA reads TGTGCCAGCAGCTTAGGGACAGGTAGTTCGTATACGCAGTATTTT. Its protein is CASSLGTGSSYTQYF.

This chain connects TRBV7-2 to TRBJ1-2, with D maybe TRBD1 (5 bases). V lost 3 bases, J lost 5 bases, and 13 bases lay in between. The V gene's germline CDR1 is SGHTA and CDR2 FQGNSA. The CDR3 sequence is 14 residues long. The CDR3 protein is CASSFHQAGYGYTF. CDR3 DNA sequence: TGTGCCAGCAGCTTCCACCAAGCAGGGTATGGCTACACCTTC.

As regards this clone: One end of the junction is discordant with germline, which a read error may explain. This chain connects TRBV7-9 to TRBJ1-1; tentative D call: TRBD1 (5 bases). There are 12 residues in the CDR3. The germline gives CDR1 SEHNR, CDR2 FQNEAQ (reference sequence). CDR3 nucleotides: TGTGCCAGCAGCTTAGACAGGCCGGCAGTTCTCTTT. Amino acid sequence: CASSLDRPAVLF.

This clone was detected once. This chain joins TRBV9 and TRBJ2-1; 13 nucleotides line up with TRBD2. With 0 bases clipped from V and 8 bases from J, the junction kept 11 bases outside the gene matches. This CDR3 is built from 18 residues. The germline V gene encodes CDR1 SGDLS and CDR2 YYNGEE. CDR3 DNA: TGTGCCAGCAGCGTAGCTCCGACTAGCGGGAGGCACAGTTATGAGCAGTTCTTC. This gives the protein CASSVAPTSGRHSYEQFF.

For the CDR3, the DNA is TGTGCCAGCAGTCCAGAAACCTACGAGCAGTACTTC. It specifies CASSPETYEQYF. The rearrangement joins TRBV11-2 to TRBJ2-7; D remains ambiguous. Per the germline V gene, CDR1 is SGHAT and CDR2 is FQNNGV. Trimming left V 6 bases short and J 2 bases short, with 8 bases between. The CDR3 sequence is 12 residues long.

The chain couples TRBV9 to TRBJ2-1, with 9 bases aligning to TRBD2. J gave up 0 bases and V 3 bases, and 1 base lay outside the gene matches. CDR1 is SGDLS, CDR2 YYNGEE, per germline. This CDR3 is built from 15 residues. The CDR3 region has the DNA TGTGCCAGCAGCGGTAGCGGGAGCTCCTACAATGAGCAGTTCTTC. Amino acid sequence: CASSGSGSSYNEQFF.

The V gene is TRBV5-1, the J gene TRBJ1-1, with 9 bases aligning to TRBD1. J was trimmed by 0 bases and V by 4 bases; bases with no gene match: 4. CDR1 is SGHRS, CDR2 YFSETQ, per germline. This CDR3 has 15 residues. The CDR3 bases are TGCGCCAGCAGCGGGGGGACAGGGATGAACACTGAAGCTTTCTTT. Its translation is CASSGGTGMNTEAFF.

The chain employs TRBV7-2 and TRBJ2-3; D possibly corresponds to TRBD2 (6 bases). This CDR3 has 14 amino acids. Trimming pared 4 bases from V and 10 bases from J, leaving 18 bases between. From germline, CDR1 is SGHTA and CDR2 FQGNSA. The CDR3 here is CASSSHLRDFAQYF. For the CDR3, the DNA is TGTGCCAGCAGCTCACATTTACGGGACTTTGCGCAGTATTTT.

The chain combines TRBV7-2 with TRBJ2-1; TRBD2 matches 15 bases. Germline lookup yields CDR1 SGHTA and CDR2 FQGNSA. The trim removed 5 bases at V and 3 bases at J, leaving 5 bases unmatched. This CDR3 is built from 17 residues. CDR3 in DNA: TGTGCCAGCAGCCCGGGGACTAGCGGGAGGTTCTACAATGAGCAGTTCTTC. This codes for CASSPGTSGRFYNEQFF.

The V call is TRBV2, the J call TRBJ1-5; D is unresolved. V lost 4 bases to trimming and J lost 2 bases, with 9 bases between them. The CDR3 extends over 14 amino acids. Germline CDR1 and CDR2: SNHLY and FYNNEI. CDR3 DNA: TGTGCCAGCAGTGGACCTCAGGGCAATCAGCCCCAGCATTTT. Protein sequence: CASSGPQGNQPQHF.

This chain uses TRBV5-4 with TRBJ2-2; 9 bases map to TRBD2. The germline V gene has CDR1 SGHNT and CDR2 YYREEE (reference sequence). The length of the CDR3 is 15 residues. Unmatched junction bases numbered 2, after V lost 4 bases and J lost 1 base. The CDR3 nucleotides read TGTGCCAGCAGCCTTAGCGGGGGGAACACCGGGGAGCTGTTTTTT. This codes for CASSLSGGNTGELFF.

The chain is built from TRBV10-1 and TRBJ1-1; tentative D call: TRBD1 (6 bases). Germline assignment: CDR1 WNHNN and CDR2 SYGVQD (reference sequence). The CDR3 is made up of 16 amino acids. V was trimmed by 7 bases and J by 7 bases, leaving 25 bases between them. CDR3 protein: CASINPSGADSLEAFF. The CDR3 nucleotides are TGCGCCAGCATAAATCCATCAGGGGCCGACTCACTTGAAGCTTTCTTT.

This sequence joins TRBV7-2 and TRBJ2-7, with 9 nucleotides matching TRBD1. The J segment lost 2 bases and the V segment lost 3 bases, leaving 5 bases of the junction unmatched. CDR3 length: 15 residues. The germline gives CDR1 SGHTA, CDR2 FQGNSA. For the CDR3, the DNA is TGTGCCAGCAGCTTTCGTAGGACAGGGGCCTACGAGCAGTACTTC. Amino acids: CASSFRRTGAYEQYF.

V and J are TRBV6-6 and TRBJ1-3, with 9 bases aligning to TRBD1. This CDR3 has 16 amino acids. V was clipped by 5 bases and J by 3 bases; unmatched bases: 8. Germline V gene sequence: CDR1 MNHNY, CDR2 SVGAGI (reference sequence). The DNA of the CDR3 is TGTGCCAGCAGTGTAACCGGGACAGGGAGTGGAAACACCATATATTTT. Protein product: CASSVTGTGSGNTIYF.

The V call is TRBV4-3, the J call TRBJ1-3, with D maybe TRBD1 (5 bases). There are 16 residues in the CDR3. V lost 4 bases and J 0 bases, leaving 13 bases between the germline ends. Germline CDR1 is LGHNA and CDR2 is YSLEER. The DNA for the CDR3 is TGCGCCAGCAGCCTAGGGGCAGCCAACTCTGGAAACACCATATATTTT. Its protein product is CASSLGAANSGNTIYF.

The sample holds a few counts of this clone. Additional DNA sequences in this sample encode the identical CDR3. The chain employs TRBV5-1 and TRBJ2-2; the D gene is possibly TRBD2 (6 bases). This CDR3 spans 15 amino acids. CDR1 and CDR2 (germline): SGHRS, YFSETQ. V was pared by 4 bases and J by 2 bases, with 12 bases between. CDR3 bases: TGCGCCAGCAGCCCCGGGACTTCTAACACCGGGGAGCTGTTTTTT. Its translation is CASSPGTSNTGELFF.

This clone was detected only a few times. The rearrangement joins TRBV6-1 to TRBJ1-5; 9 bases are shared with TRBD1. Germline V gives CDR1 MNHNS, CDR2 SASEGT. This CDR3 contains 18 residues. The V and J ends lost 0 bases and 3 bases, in that order; junction bases with no gene match: 9. CDR3 sequence reads: CASSEALSRTGANQPQHF. In nucleotides, the CDR3 is TGTGCCAGCAGTGAAGCGCTATCAAGGACAGGGGCCAATCAGCCCCAGCATTTT.

The gene calls are TRBV13 and TRBJ2-7; 9 nucleotides agree with TRBD1. Germline trimming cut 6 bases from V and 2 bases from J; bases unmatched to any gene: 5. CDR1 and CDR2 (germline): PRHDT, FYEKMQ (reference sequence). The CDR3 has 14 residues. In DNA, the CDR3 is TGTGCCAGCAGACCAAGACAGGGGGCCTACGAGCAGTACTTC. It yields the protein CASRPRQGAYEQYF.

The V call is TRBV10-3, the J call TRBJ2-7, with 12 bases that match TRBD2. The germline V gene encodes CDR1 ENHRY and CDR2 SYGVKD. Germline trimming cut 8 bases from V and 4 bases from J; bases unmatched to any gene: 12. The CDR3 contains 16 residues. The CDR3 loop reads CAIQPRRTSGVYEQYF. DNA for the CDR3: TGTGCCATCCAACCGCGCCGGACTAGCGGGGTTTACGAGCAGTACTTC.

This chain connects TRBV4-3 to TRBJ2-3; D ambiguous. The germline CDR1 and CDR2 sequences are LGHNA and YSLEER. CDR3 length equals 14 residues. V shed 0 bases and J shed 5 bases, with 9 bases lying between them. The CDR3 DNA follows: TGCGCCAGCAGCCAAGATCGGGTGGGAGATACGCAGTATTTT. Its protein is CASSQDRVGDTQYF.

This sequence joins TRBV10-3 and TRBJ1-2; 8 bases are a match to TRBD1. The CDR3 length is 14 residues. CDR1 is ENHRY, CDR2 SYGVKD, per germline. V lost 2 bases to trimming and J lost 8 bases; unmatched junction nucleotides: 7. In DNA, the CDR3 is TGTGCCATCAGTGAGAAGGACAGGGTTCAGGGCTACACCTTC. This sequence encodes CAISEKDRVQGYTF.